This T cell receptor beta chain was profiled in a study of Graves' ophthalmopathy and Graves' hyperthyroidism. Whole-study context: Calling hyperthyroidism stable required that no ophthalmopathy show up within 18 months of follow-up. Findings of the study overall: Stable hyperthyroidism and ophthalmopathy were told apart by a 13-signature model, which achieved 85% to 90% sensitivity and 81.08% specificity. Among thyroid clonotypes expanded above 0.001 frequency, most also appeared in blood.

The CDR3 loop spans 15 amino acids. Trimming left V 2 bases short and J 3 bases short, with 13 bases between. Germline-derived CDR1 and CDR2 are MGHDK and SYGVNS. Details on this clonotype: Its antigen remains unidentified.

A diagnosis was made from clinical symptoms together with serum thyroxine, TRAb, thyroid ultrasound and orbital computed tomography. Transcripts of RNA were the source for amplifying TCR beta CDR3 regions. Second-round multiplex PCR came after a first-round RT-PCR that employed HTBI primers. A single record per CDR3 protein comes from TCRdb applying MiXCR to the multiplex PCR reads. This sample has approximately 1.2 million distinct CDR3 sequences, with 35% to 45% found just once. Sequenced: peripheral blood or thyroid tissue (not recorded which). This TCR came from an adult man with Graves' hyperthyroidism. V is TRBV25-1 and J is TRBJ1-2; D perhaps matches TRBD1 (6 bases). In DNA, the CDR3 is TGTGCCAGCAGTGAAGGGGGCAGGGGCGACTATGGCTACACCTTC. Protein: CASSEGGRGDYGYTF.